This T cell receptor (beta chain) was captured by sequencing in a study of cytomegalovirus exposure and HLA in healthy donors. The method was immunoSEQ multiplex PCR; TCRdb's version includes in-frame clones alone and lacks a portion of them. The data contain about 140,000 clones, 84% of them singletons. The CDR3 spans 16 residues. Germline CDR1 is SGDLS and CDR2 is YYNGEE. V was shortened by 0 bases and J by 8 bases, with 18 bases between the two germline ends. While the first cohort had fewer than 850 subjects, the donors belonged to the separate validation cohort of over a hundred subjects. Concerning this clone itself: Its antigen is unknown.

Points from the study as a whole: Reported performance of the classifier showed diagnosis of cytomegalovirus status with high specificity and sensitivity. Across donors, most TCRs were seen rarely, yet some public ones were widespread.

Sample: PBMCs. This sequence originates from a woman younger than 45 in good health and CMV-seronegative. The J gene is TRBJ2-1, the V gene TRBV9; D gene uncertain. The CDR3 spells CASSVDSSTGSDEQFF. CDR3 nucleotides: TGTGCCAGCAGCGTAGACTCGAGTACGGGTAGTGATGAGCAGTTCTTC.